The 20 T cell receptor beta chains presented below share a single source sample, sequenced in a study of T cell responses to AZD1222 COVID-19 vaccine (dated by TCRdb to the early 2020s). The label giving this sample's time point can be read as: about 28 days (+/-7) after the second vaccine dose. According to the study, the label for this sample's treatment or condition signals: meningococcal conjugate vaccine given as trial control. Receptor libraries were prepared by the immunoSEQ multiplex PCR assay. Here the immuneACCESS table is served through TCRdb, limited to in-frame sequences with V and J called. Missing clones are a known gap in these copies; in checked studies unresolved V genes cover under half, and the rest lacks a known reason. Recorded for this sample are about 120,000 clones; approximately 90% of them occurred a single time. Around 3.8% of the sample is taken by the ten largest. The specimen comprised peripheral blood, sampled 28 days after the second dose of the MenACWY control vaccine. The source of these receptors is an adult who received the MenACWY meningococcal vaccine as a control.

V and J are TRBV11-2 and TRBJ1-2; D may be TRBD1 (5 bases). The germline gives CDR1 SGHAT, CDR2 FQNNGV. V shed 3 bases and J shed 7 bases, with 18 bases lying between them. The CDR3 contains 15 residues. The CDR3 DNA reads TGTGCCAGCAGCTTCCCCCGGGCAGGGAGCGGTGGCTACACCTTC. Amino acids: CASSFPRAGSGGYTF. Looking up the rest from reference TRBV11-2 and TRBJ1-2 gives the full variable domain: EAGVAQSPRYKIIEKRQSVAFWCNPISGHATLYWYQQILGQGPKLLIQFQNNGVVDDSQLPKDRFSAERLKGVDSTLKIQPAKLEDSAVYLCASSFPRAGSGGYTFGSGTRLTVV.

As to this clone: A much larger clone is a single base away; this may be a read error. Other DNA sequences of this sample code for an identical CDR3. V is TRBV27 and J is TRBJ1-6; D call uncertain. Germline-derived CDR1 and CDR2 are MNHEY and SMNVEV (reference sequence). The CDR3 sequence is 12 residues long. The V and J ends lost 6 bases and 6 bases respectively, with 6 bases between them. This CDR3 reads CASSLTNSPLHF. Here the CDR3 DNA reads TGTGCCAGCAGCTTAACTAATTCACCCCTCCACTTT.

The rearrangement uses TRBV27 and TRBJ1-1, with TRBD1 as a possible D gene (6 bases). The CDR3 contains 14 residues. Germline-derived CDR1 and CDR2 are MNHEY and SMNVEV (reference sequence). V lost 5 bases and J 5 bases, leaving 15 bases between the germline ends. CDR3 DNA sequence: TGTGCCAGCAGTGTTCTCGGGGGCCGAACTGAAGCTTTCTTT. Amino acids: CASSVLGGRTEAFF.

The genes are TRBV30 and TRBJ1-1; perhaps TRBD1 as D (5 bases). V was pared by 5 bases and J by 3 bases, with 13 bases between. This CDR3 has 13 residues. Germline CDR1 and CDR2: GTSNPN and SVGIG (reference sequence). The CDR3 is CAWSDDSYTEAFF. The CDR3 nucleotides read TGTGCCTGGTCCGACGACAGTTACACTGAAGCTTTCTTT.

The chain couples TRBV7-8 to TRBJ2-7; D is uncertain. The CDR3 spans 15 residues. Germline CDR1 reads SGHVS; CDR2 reads FQNEAQ. The V end was cut by 5 bases, the J end by 0 bases, with 14 bases between. CDR3: CASSPNERSSYEQYF. The CDR3 DNA reads TGTGCCAGCAGCCCGAACGAGAGGAGCTCCTACGAGCAGTACTTC.

This chain connects TRBV23-1 to TRBJ2-1, with a tentative D call TRBD2 (5 bases). TRBV23-1 has ORF status, its function being uncertain. Deletions cut 0 bases from V and 7 bases from J, with 16 bases between. The CDR3 contains 16 residues. This chain's CDR3 is CASSQSADSAGNEQFF. The CDR3 bases are TGCGCCAGCAGTCAATCGGCGGATAGCGCTGGGAATGAGCAGTTCTTC.

The sample holds one count of this clone. The rearrangement uses TRBV10-3 and TRBJ1-2, with D perhaps matching TRBD1 (5 bases). V lost 2 bases and J lost 2, with 6 bases in between. The germline V gene has CDR1 ENHRY and CDR2 SYGVKD. The CDR3 spans 13 residues. CDR3 DNA sequence: TGTGCCATCAGTGAGACAGGAAACTATGGCTACACCTTC. This codes for CAISETGNYGYTF.

This clone has only a few counts. The genes are TRBV6-5 and TRBJ2-1; D may be TRBD1 (5 bases). The V end was cut by 6 bases, the J end by 5 bases, with 8 bases between. The length of the CDR3 is 12 residues. In germline, CDR1 is MNHEY, CDR2 SVGAGI. The CDR3 spells CASSQTDNEQFF. The CDR3 nucleotides are TGTGCCAGCAGCCAGACAGACAATGAGCAGTTCTTC.

The CDR3 nucleotides are TGTGCCGGGGAACAGGACAGGGCCGTCTCCTACGAGCAGTACGTC. Protein: CAGEQDRAVSYEQYV. The chain links TRBV6-4 to TRBJ2-7, with 8 positions matching TRBD1. The germline gives CDR1 MRHNA, CDR2 SNTAGT. Losses at the gene ends were 11 bases for V and 0 bases for J; bases not matched to a gene: 12. The CDR3 contains 15 residues.

This sequence joins TRBV6-5 and TRBJ1-1, with 7 bases that match TRBD1. V shed 7 bases and J 5 bases; nucleotides not matched to a gene: 13. CDR3 length: 15 amino acids. From germline, CDR1 is MNHEY and CDR2 SVGAGI. As DNA, the CDR3 is TGTGCCAGCACCCCACTCAACAGGGGTGGGACTGAAGCTTTCTTT. This codes for CASTPLNRGGTEAFF.

This chain connects TRBV11-3 to TRBJ2-3, with 8 bases aligning to TRBD1. This CDR3 comprises 16 residues. Germline CDR1 and CDR2: SGHNT and YENEEA. The V and J ends lost 5 bases and 1 base, in that order; junction bases with no gene match: 8. The CDR3 bases are TGTGCCAGCAGCCCAGGGGGCGGGGCGGGCACAGATACGCAGTATTTT. This gives the protein CASSPGGGAGTDTQYF.

The V and J genes are TRBV29-1 and TRBJ1-5, with 7 nucleotides matching TRBD1. Unmatched junction bases numbered 8, after V lost 5 bases and J lost 1 base. Germline CDR1 reads SQVTM; CDR2 reads ANQGSEA. This CDR3 spans 15 amino acids. The CDR3, as DNA: TGCAGCGTTTCCTCCGACAGGGTAAGCAATCAGCCCCAGCATTTT. Amino acid sequence: CSVSSDRVSNQPQHF.

The CDR3 DNA follows: TGCGCCAGCAGCTTGCCCTGGTTGGGGAACACTGAAGCTTTCTTT. It codes for CASSLPWLGNTEAFF. The J gene is TRBJ1-1, the V gene TRBV5-1; D unclear. Germline V gene lookup returns CDR1 SGHRS and CDR2 YFSETQ. There are 15 residues in the CDR3. Trimming removed 1 base from V and 1 base from J, with 11 bases in between.

The rearrangement links TRBV2 to TRBJ1-1; D unclear. Germline V gives CDR1 SNHLY, CDR2 FYNNEI. Trimming left V 3 bases short and J 6 bases short, with 5 bases between. The CDR3 covers 11 residues. In nucleotides, the CDR3 is TGTGCCAGCAGTGATCGGGCTGAAGCTTTCTTT. Translating it yields CASSDRAEAFF.

The rearrangement links TRBV2 to TRBJ1-5, with D maybe TRBD1 (5 bases). Deletions cut 6 bases from V and 0 bases from J, with 6 bases between. This CDR3 region has 13 residues. Germline V gives CDR1 SNHLY, CDR2 FYNNEI. This CDR3 is CASRQDSNQPQHF. In DNA form, the CDR3 reads TGTGCCAGCAGACAGGATAGCAATCAGCCCCAGCATTTT.

V gene TRBV27 combines with J gene TRBJ1-4; 8 bases line up with TRBD1. Looked up from germline, CDR1 is MNHEY and CDR2 is SMNVEV (reference sequence). With V trimmed by 3 bases and J by 5 bases, 2 bases remained unmatched. This CDR3 comprises 14 residues. The CDR3 DNA follows: TGTGCCAGCAGTTTTCAGGGGGCGAATGAAAAACTGTTTTTT. The encoded protein is CASSFQGANEKLFF.

The chain links TRBV6-5 to TRBJ1-2; 7 nucleotides match TRBD1. The CDR3 length is 15 residues. The V segment lost 6 bases and the J segment 1 base; nucleotides outside the gene matches: 8. Germline lookup yields CDR1 MNHEY and CDR2 SVGAGI. The CDR3 is CASRSQGWNNYGYTF. The CDR3 DNA follows: TGTGCCAGCAGGTCACAGGGGTGGAATAACTATGGCTACACCTTC.

The chain recombines TRBV9 with TRBJ1-2; D gene uncertain. The germline gives CDR1 SGDLS, CDR2 YYNGEE. V lost 0 bases to trimming and J lost 2 bases, with 8 bases between them. This CDR3 is built from 14 residues. This chain's CDR3 is CASSVGPENYGYTF. The CDR3 region has the DNA TGTGCCAGCAGCGTAGGTCCAGAGAACTATGGCTACACCTTC. Using reference TRBV9 and TRBJ1-2 for the parts outside the CDR3, the full variable domain is DSGVTQTPKHLITATGQRVTLRCSPRSGDLSVYWYQQSLDQGLQFLIQYYNGEERAKGNILERFSAQQFPDLHSELNLSSLELGDSALYFCASSVGPENYGYTFGSGTRLTVV.

The chain joins TRBV7-9 to TRBJ2-7, with TRBD1 matching 7 bases. The CDR3 has 15 amino acids. From germline, CDR1 is SEHNR and CDR2 FQNEAQ (reference sequence). J was trimmed by 1 base and V by 5 bases; bases with no gene match: 8. CDR3 nucleotides: TGTGCCAGCAGCCCCTCCGGACAGGCGTCCTACGAGCAGTACGTC. Translating gives CASSPSGQASYEQYV.

This rearrangement joins TRBV7-9 to TRBJ2-1, with TRBD1 as a possible D gene (7 bases). Trimming left V 6 bases short and J 1 base short, with 16 bases between. This CDR3 comprises 16 residues. CDR1 is SEHNR, CDR2 FQNEAQ, per germline (reference sequence). The CDR3 loop is CASSLIQGGSYNEQFF. As DNA, the CDR3 is TGTGCCAGCAGTTTAATTCAGGGGGGATCCTACAATGAGCAGTTCTTC. Supplemented by reference TRBV7-9 and TRBJ2-1, the full variable domain reads DTGVSQNPRHKITKRGQNVTFRCDPISEHNRLYWYRQTLGQGPEFLTYFQNEAQLEKSRLLSDRFSAERPKGSFSTLEIQRTEQGDSAMYLCASSLIQGGSYNEQFFGPGTRLTVL.